This entry lists 9 T cell receptor beta chains sequenced from one sample in a study of control samples from healthy donors and cancer patients. The method was immunoSEQ multiplex PCR; TCRdb's version includes in-frame clones alone and lacks a portion of them. The sample gives about 150,000 clones, about 93% of which show up once; around 2.5% is in the top ten. The material sequenced was blood. The receptors originated from a man between 45 and 60 years old in good health.

This sequence joins TRBV30 and TRBJ2-7; D unclear. V was shortened by 2 bases and J by 2 bases, with 4 bases between the two germline ends. The CDR3 length is 11 residues. Germline CDR1 is GTSNPN and CDR2 is SVGIG (reference sequence). The CDR3 sequence: CAWSSTYEQYF. The CDR3, as DNA: TGTGCCTGGAGTTCTACCTACGAGCAGTACTTC.

CDR3 coding DNA: TGTGCCAGCAGCTTAGGGCCCGGCACAGATACGCAGTATTTT. Its protein is CASSLGPGTDTQYF. The rearrangement uses TRBV7-9 and TRBJ2-3; the D is unclear. With 1 base removed from V and 1 base from J, the gap between germline ends came to 6 bases. Germline V lookup: CDR1 SEHNR, CDR2 FQNEAQ (reference sequence). The CDR3 is made up of 14 amino acids. The entire variable domain, with the rest obtained from reference TRBV7-9 and TRBJ2-3, is as follows: DTGVSQNPRHKITKRGQNVTFRCDPISEHNRLYWYRQTLGQGPEFLTYFQNEAQLEKSRLLSDRFSAERPKGSFSTLEIQRTEQGDSAMYLCASSLGPGTDTQYFGPGTRLTVL.

The chain is built from TRBV19 and TRBJ2-2, with D possibly matching TRBD2 (6 bases). There are 15 residues in the CDR3. The V end was cut by 10 bases, the J end by 3 bases, with 18 bases between. The germline CDR1 and CDR2 sequences are LNHDA and SQIVND (reference sequence). DNA for the CDR3: TGTGCCACCCCCCGGCGGGGAAGGGACACCGGGGAGCTGTTTTTT. Amino acids: CATPRRGRDTGELFF.

This sequence joins TRBV28 and TRBJ1-1; D possibly corresponds to TRBD1 (5 bases). Trimming left V 3 bases short and J 5 bases short, with 16 bases between. The CDR3 is made up of 15 amino acids. Germline loops: CDR1 MDHEN, CDR2 SYDVKM. For the CDR3, the DNA is TGTGCCAGCAGTTTTACGTGGGACGGGGGAACTGAAGCTTTCTTT. It specifies CASSFTWDGGTEAFF.

V gene TRBV27 combines with J gene TRBJ1-1; TRBD1 is a possible D gene (5 bases). V lost 4 bases, J lost 5 bases, and 11 bases lay in between. Germline V gives CDR1 MNHEY, CDR2 SMNVEV (reference sequence). The CDR3 extends over 13 amino acids. This chain's CDR3 is CASSYLRETEAFF. CDR3 nucleotide sequence: TGTGCCAGCAGTTACCTCAGGGAAACTGAAGCTTTCTTT.

This chain uses TRBV20-1 with TRBJ2-1; D is undetermined. V lost 0 bases, J lost 11 bases, and 8 bases lay in between. The CDR3 spans 11 residues. CDR1 DFQATT and CDR2 SNEGSKA come from the germline V gene (reference sequence). The CDR3 nucleotides are TGCAGTGCTAGAGAGTTGGGTCAGCAGTTCTTC. Translated: CSARELGQQFF.

This clone was detected many times. V usage is TRBV18 and J usage is TRBJ2-5, with D possibly TRBD1 on 6 matching bases. The germline V gene encodes CDR1 KGHSH and CDR2 LQKENI. This CDR3 contains 14 residues. Between the trimmed V and J ends, which lost 5 bases and 0 bases, there was a span of 10 bases. Written as DNA, the CDR3 is TGTGCCAGCTCAGTACAGGGCTACCAAGAGACCCAGTACTTC. Residues: CASSVQGYQETQYF.

This chain joins TRBV29-1 and TRBJ1-5; D is ambiguous. Between the trimmed V and J ends, which lost 4 bases and 0 bases, there was a span of 10 bases. Germline V CDR1 and CDR2: SQVTM, ANQGSEA. There are 14 residues in the CDR3. This chain's CDR3 is CSVAGVNSNQPQHF. The CDR3 nucleotides are TGCAGCGTTGCTGGAGTTAATAGCAATCAGCCCCAGCATTTT. The whole variable domain, filled in from reference TRBV29-1 and TRBJ1-5, reads SAVISQKPSRDICQRGTSLTIQCQVDSQVTMMFWYRQQPGQSLTLIATANQGSEATYESGFVIDKFPISRPNLTFSTLTVSNMSPEDSSIYLCSVAGVNSNQPQHFGDGTRLSIL.

The chain carries TRBV5-6 and TRBJ1-2, with 7 bases fitting TRBD1. V shed 0 bases and J 2 bases; nucleotides not matched to a gene: 4. This CDR3 contains 15 residues. CDR1 SGHDT and CDR2 YYEEEE come from the germline V gene. The CDR3 DNA sequence: TGTGCCAGCAGCTTGGCATGGACAGGAAACTATGGCTACACCTTC. Translated: CASSLAWTGNYGYTF.